This T cell receptor beta chain was found in a study of shared clonotypes between healthy human individuals. Assay used: immunoSEQ multiplex PCR; TCRdb lists only in-frame clones, some missing. The data hold just over 2,000,000 clones, with 85% to 95% observed a single time. The germline V gene has CDR1 SGDLS and CDR2 YYNGEE. The CDR3 contains 15 residues. V was pared by 3 bases and J by 5 bases, with 15 bases between. Material for sequencing was naive CD4+ T cells sorted from blood. Subset described: CD45RA+ positively selected. The TCR sequence derives from a man aged 18 to 29 in good health. This sequence joins TRBV9 and TRBJ2-1, with D hard to call. As DNA, the CDR3 is TGTGCCAGCAGCGGCAGTGGCCAGATGAACAATGAGCAGTTCTTC. Translated: CASSGSGQMNNEQFF.